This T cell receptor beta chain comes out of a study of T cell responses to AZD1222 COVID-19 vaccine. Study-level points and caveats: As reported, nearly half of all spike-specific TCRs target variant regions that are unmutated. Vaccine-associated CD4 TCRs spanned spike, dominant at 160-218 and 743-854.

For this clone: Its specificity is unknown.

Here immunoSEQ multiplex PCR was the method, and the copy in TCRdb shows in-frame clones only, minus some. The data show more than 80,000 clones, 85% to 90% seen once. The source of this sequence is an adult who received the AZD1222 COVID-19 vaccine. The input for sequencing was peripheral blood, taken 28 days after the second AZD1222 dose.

The CDR3 DNA reads TGTGCCAGCAGCCCATTTTTCGGCACAGATACGCAGTATTTT. This translates into CASSPFFGTDTQYF. The rearrangement links TRBV7-8 to TRBJ2-3; D gene ambiguous. The CDR3 is 14 amino acids. The germline V and J ends were trimmed by 5 bases and 1 base, with 10 bases remaining between them. From germline, CDR1 is SGHVS and CDR2 FQNEAQ.